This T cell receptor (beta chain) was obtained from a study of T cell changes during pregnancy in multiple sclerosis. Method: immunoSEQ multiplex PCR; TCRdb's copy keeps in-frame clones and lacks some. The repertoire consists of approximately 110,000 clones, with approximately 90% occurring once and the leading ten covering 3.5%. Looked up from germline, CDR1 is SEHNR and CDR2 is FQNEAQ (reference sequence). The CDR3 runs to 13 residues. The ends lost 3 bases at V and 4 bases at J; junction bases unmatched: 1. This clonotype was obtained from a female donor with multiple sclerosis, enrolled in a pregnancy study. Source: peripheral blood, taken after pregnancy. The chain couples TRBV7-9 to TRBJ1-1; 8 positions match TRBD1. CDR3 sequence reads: CASSFGQGTEAFF. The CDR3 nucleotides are TGTGCCAGCAGCTTCGGACAGGGCACTGAAGCTTTCTTT.